Following are 9 T cell receptor beta chains from one sample sequenced in a study of cytomegalovirus exposure and HLA in healthy donors (dated by TCRdb to 2016 to 2017). The protocol used for the library was the immunoSEQ multiplex PCR assay. TCRdb provides this immuneACCESS table in a form limited to in-frame rearrangements. Some clones are lacking; in checked studies, under half of them reflect an unresolved V gene, and why the rest are absent is not known. The sample yields under 95,000 clones; approximately 91% were counted once. The ten most abundant clones make up about 2.2% of the sample. Specimen: PBMCs. The receptors were gathered from a man aged 30 to 39 in good health and CMV-seronegative.

This chain links TRBV28 with TRBJ1-1; tentative D call: TRBD1 (6 bases). Germline loops: CDR1 MDHEN, CDR2 SYDVKM. CDR3 size: 13 residues. The V end was cut by 2 bases, the J end by 11 bases, with 15 bases between. The CDR3 DNA sequence: TGTGCCAGCAGTTTAGTTACCACAGGGCTTGCTTTCTTT. The encoded protein is CASSLVTTGLAFF.

Of note for this clone: At one end, the junction sequence differs from germline, possibly due to a read error. The chain links TRBV7-7 to TRBJ2-7; 12 nucleotides align to TRBD2. The germline V gene has CDR1 SSHAT and CDR2 FNYEAQ (reference sequence). The CDR3 totals 16 residues. The CDR3 DNA reads TGTGCTAGCAGCCCCCTGCTAGCGGGGGGGTTGTACGAGCAGTACTTC. Residues: CASSPLLAGGLYEQYF.

V usage is TRBV6-4 and J usage is TRBJ1-6; D not resolved. V lost 3 bases to trimming and J lost 5 bases, with 5 bases between them. The CDR3 contains 13 residues. Germline V CDR1 and CDR2: MRHNA, SNTAGT. The CDR3 reads CASSEQNNSPLHF. The DNA of the CDR3 is TGTGCCAGCAGTGAACAGAATAATTCACCCCTCCACTTT.

The rearrangement uses TRBV6-6 and TRBJ1-1; TRBD1 might be the D (6 bases). CDR1 MNHNY and CDR2 SVGAGI come from the germline V gene (reference sequence). This CDR3 is built from 12 residues. Trimming pared 6 bases from V and 12 bases from J, leaving 17 bases between. CDR3 coding DNA: TGTGCCAGCAGAACAAAGGGGGACGTACCTTTCTTT. Amino acids: CASRTKGDVPFF.

The genes are TRBV28 and TRBJ2-3; D perhaps matches TRBD2 (6 bases). The V end lost 7 bases, the J end lost 2 bases, and 7 bases lay between the germline ends. Germline assignment: CDR1 MDHEN and CDR2 SYDVKM. The CDR3 sequence is 12 residues long. The CDR3 reads CASTGVTDTQYF. The CDR3, as DNA: TGTGCCAGCACGGGAGTCACAGATACGCAGTATTTT.

The chain's CDR3 is CARCSRQGRHEQFF. CDR3 in DNA: TGTGCCAGATGTAGTAGGCAGGGCAGGCATGAGCAGTTCTTC. The chain employs TRBV25-1 and TRBJ2-1; tentatively, D is TRBD1 (5 bases). Trimming stripped 9 bases from V and 8 bases from J, with 20 bases between. The CDR3 spans 14 residues. Germline CDR1 is MGHDK and CDR2 is SYGVNS.

This clone was counted between two and nine times. The rearrangement links TRBV6-5 to TRBJ1-2, with D possibly being TRBD1 (5 bases). V lost 2 bases and J 8 bases, leaving 18 bases between the germline ends. Looked up from germline, CDR1 is MNHEY and CDR2 is SVGAGI. This CDR3 has 15 amino acids. The CDR3 coding sequence is TGTGCCAGCAGTTACATTAGACAGACGTATATGGGCTACACCTTC. It encodes CASSYIRQTYMGYTF.

CDR3 DNA sequence: TGCGCCAGCAGCCCTAGTGGGTCGAACACTGAAGCTTTCTTT. It is translated as CASSPSGSNTEAFF. This chain links TRBV4-1 with TRBJ1-1; no reliable D call. Germline V lookup: CDR1 MGHRA, CDR2 YSYEKL. There are 14 residues in the CDR3. V lost 4 bases and J 1 base, leaving 10 bases between the germline ends.

The rearrangement joins TRBV7-6 to TRBJ2-1; 11 bases are shared with TRBD2. The CDR3 runs to 15 residues. Germline V lookup: CDR1 SGHVS, CDR2 FNYEAQ. The trim removed 3 bases at V and 6 bases at J, leaving 4 bases unmatched. DNA of the CDR3: TGTGCCAGCAGCTTCGGCACTAGCGGGAGCAATGAGCAGTTCTTC. Translated: CASSFGTSGSNEQFF.